This entry is about one T cell receptor (beta chain). This clone showed up just a few times. Its antigen is unknown. No per-base quality is available; no much larger clone lies one base away. The data are from a study of T cell responses to AZD1222 COVID-19 vaccine (dated by TCRdb to the early 2020s). Describing the broader study: Because spike-specific TCR depth and breadth did not differ between the two schedules, AZD1222 recipients who got a second dose at roughly 4 weeks were pooled with those who got a second dose at roughly 12 weeks. A total of around 240 trial participants underwent TCR sequencing, of whom 200 to 220 received two doses of AZD1222 and some 26 received two doses of the MenACWY control vaccine. Enrollment into the trials was organized by age into subgroups of 18-55, 56-69 and 70-plus years, and those subgroups contained roughly 140, 27 and 60 TCR-sequenced participants, respectively.

Spanning cysteine to phenylalanine, the CDR3 consists of 14 amino acids. Only CDR3 DNA remains: 42 bases, in frame from the first base. Trimming takes 5 bases from V and 4 bases from J, and the germline ends sit 12 bases apart. Via the germline V gene (reference sequence), CDR1 is LNHNV and CDR2 YYDKDF. Beyond this particular receptor, the publication reports: The 56-69-year group was small, and its depth increase did not reach significance, likely because of low power. Because no day 14 peak-response samples were available, the repertoires could be characterized only after the peak T cell response. The vaccine-associated CD4 TCRs covered the entire spike protein, and the dominant responses fell in regions 160-218 and 743-854. After two AZD1222 doses, both the breadth and the depth of spike-specific TCRs were significantly higher than at day 0 and than in MenACWY recipients. Conclusions about previously exposed vaccinees are limited because only six or seven AZD1222 recipients were SARS-CoV-2 seropositive at baseline. Epitopes outside the regions mutated in the B.1.351 and B.1.1.7 variants were reportedly recognized by nearly half of the unique spike-specific TCRs. Participants were mostly white British, with more females than males. The authors suggested clonal diversity may have been underestimated.

The time point label, as the study defines it: baseline before first vaccination. Samples from vaccinated people were obtained from the UK trials COV001 and COV002, which included a single-blind randomized controlled phase 2/3 trial of AZD1222 (ChAdOx1 nCoV-19) in healthy adults. Trial participant PBMC samples were collected at day 0 and day 28 after the second dose for TCRbeta chain sequencing. The CDR3 regions of human TCRbeta chains were subjected to immunosequencing. On the study's bioinformatics: Repertoire TCRs were checked for matches against a reference library of SARS-CoV-2-specific TCRs that had been generated using the MIRA antigen-specificity platform. Breadth was defined as the fraction of unique TCRs that were SARS-CoV-2-associated, and depth was defined as the fraction of total T cells that were SARS-CoV-2-associated. Using the MIRA data, each spike-specific TCR was assigned both to the spike region to which the TCR was reactive and to a CD4 or CD8 class. Log10-transformed breadth and depth values were compared by one-way ANOVA with Sidak's multiple comparisons tests. TCRdb retrieved this table from immuneACCESS and kept in-frame rearrangements only. Not all clones are present; in checked studies, unresolved V genes account for under half, and no reason is known for the remainder. The V and J calls and clone size come from that table; D and trimming were worked out from the DNA. Counted in this sample were 59,000 or so clones; around 80% of them appeared once. The biggest ten clones account for more than 8.5% of the sample.

The sequencing here drew on peripheral blood, taken on day 0 of AZD1222 vaccination. This TCR was recovered from an adult in good health. Recombination linked TRBV15 to TRBJ1-3, with TRBD1 as a weak D call on 5 bases. The DNA sequence is TGTGCCACCAGCCTCAGGGTTAGGGGAAACACCATATATTTT. Translated, this gives CATSLRVRGNTIYF.